These T cell receptor beta chains were read from a single sample in a study of response to subunit inactivated influenza vaccine. TCRdb re-called the RT-PCR reads through MiXCR, storing one row per CDR3 protein. The sample shows about 780,000 distinct CDR3 sequences, about 18% of them seen only once. The material was PBMCs from blood, obtained more than 4 days after vaccination. The receptors stem from a man aged 45-65 years who received an inactivated influenza vaccine. Both conserved end residues are part of each CDR3. Fields, in order: clone size, V gene, J gene, D gene, CDR3 protein, CDR3 DNA. D genes are given only for firm matches. Clone sizes are given selectively: once, few, many, or a class where the clone is expanded.

clone size: few; V gene: TRBV6-6; J gene: TRBJ1-2; D gene: NA; CDR3 protein: CASSTRDLRRYTF; CDR3 DNA: TGTGCCAGCAGTACACGAGATTTGCGGAGATACACCTTC
clone size: NA; V gene: TRBV7-9; J gene: TRBJ2-3; D gene: TRBD1; CDR3 protein: CASSPDRGPHTDTQYF; CDR3 DNA: TGTGCCAGCAGCCCGGACAGGGGTCCACACACAGATACGCAGTATTTT
clone size: NA; V gene: TRBV18; J gene: TRBJ2-1; D gene: NA; CDR3 protein: CASSPRQTGTEQFF; CDR3 DNA: TGTGCCAGCTCACCTCGCCAGACAGGTACTGAGCAGTTCTTC
clone size: NA; V gene: TRBV27; J gene: TRBJ1-5; D gene: NA; CDR3 protein: CASSDDANQPQHF; CDR3 DNA: TGTGCCAGCAGTGATGACGCCAATCAGCCCCAGCATTTT
clone size: few; V gene: TRBV7-2; J gene: TRBJ2-1; D gene: NA; CDR3 protein: CASSSYSKSRNNEQFF; CDR3 DNA: TGTGCCAGCAGCTCATACTCCAAGAGTAGAAACAATGAGCAGTTCTTC
clone size: few; V gene: TRBV28; J gene: TRBJ1-2; D gene: NA; CDR3 protein: CASSFGGAGDNYGYTF; CDR3 DNA: TGTGCCAGCAGTTTTGGGGGGGCAGGAGATAACTATGGCTACACCTTC
clone size: NA; V gene: TRBV20-1; J gene: TRBJ2-3; D gene: TRBD1; CDR3 protein: CSARDLRKQGADTQYF; CDR3 DNA: TGCAGTGCTAGAGATCTACGGAAACAGGGGGCCGATACGCAGTATTTT
clone size: NA; V gene: TRBV5-1; J gene: TRBJ1-2; D gene: NA; CDR3 protein: CASSIRERAGGYTF; CDR3 DNA: TGCGCCAGCAGCATCCGGGAGCGGGCCGGAGGCTACACCTTC
clone size: NA; V gene: TRBV6-2/TRBV6-3; J gene: TRBJ2-5; D gene: NA; CDR3 protein: CASSDLDRGQETQYF; CDR3 DNA: TGTGCCAGCAGTGATTTGGACCGGGGGCAAGAGACCCAGTACTTC
clone size: NA; V gene: TRBV5-1; J gene: TRBJ2-3; D gene: NA; CDR3 protein: CASSTPEQGSGPTDTQYF; CDR3 DNA: TGCGCCAGCAGCACCCCTGAACAGGGTTCTGGACCCACAGATACGCAGTATTTT
clone size: few; V gene: TRBV20-1; J gene: TRBJ1-4; D gene: NA; CDR3 protein: CSARGGLGGGNEKLFF; CDR3 DNA: TGCAGTGCTAGAGGAGGATTGGGGGGAGGGAATGAAAAACTGTTTTTT
clone size: few; V gene: TRBV5-1; J gene: TRBJ2-7; D gene: NA; CDR3 protein: CASSLVGREISYEQYF; CDR3 DNA: TGCGCCAGCAGCTTGGTCGGCAGGGAGATTTCTTACGAGCAGTACTTC
clone size: few; V gene: TRBV7-2; J gene: TRBJ2-2; D gene: NA; CDR3 protein: CASSSAGQLTGELFF; CDR3 DNA: TGTGCCAGCAGCTCCGCTGGACAGCTCACCGGGGAGCTGTTTTTT
clone size: few; V gene: TRBV11-1; J gene: TRBJ1-1; D gene: NA; CDR3 protein: CASSFGITMNTEAFF; CDR3 DNA: TGTGCCAGCAGCTTTGGAATAACAATGAACACTGAAGCTTTCTTT
clone size: many; V gene: TRBV7-9; J gene: TRBJ2-1; D gene: NA; CDR3 protein: CASSPILAEFSYNEQFF; CDR3 DNA: TGTGCCAGCAGCCCTATATTAGCGGAGTTCTCCTACAATGAGCAGTTCTTC
clone size: NA; V gene: TRBV12-3/TRBV12-4; J gene: TRBJ2-7; D gene: NA; CDR3 protein: CASSFVSAPGEQYF; CDR3 DNA: TGTGCCAGCAGTTTTGTTAGCGCCCCAGGCGAGCAGTACTTC
clone size: few; V gene: TRBV9; J gene: TRBJ2-1; D gene: TRBD2; CDR3 protein: CASSVVSGMGNEQFF; CDR3 DNA: TGTGCCAGCAGCGTAGTCAGCGGGATGGGCAATGAGCAGTTCTTC
clone size: few; V gene: TRBV28; J gene: TRBJ2-2; D gene: NA; CDR3 protein: CASSLLGGAEELFF; CDR3 DNA: TGTGCCAGCAGTTTATTGGGGGGCGCGGAGGAGCTGTTTTTT
clone size: NA; V gene: TRBV7-9; J gene: TRBJ1-4; D gene: NA; CDR3 protein: CASSLGASNEKLFF; CDR3 DNA: TGTGCCAGCAGCTTGGGAGCTTCTAATGAAAAACTGTTTTTT
clone size: many; V gene: TRBV7-2; J gene: TRBJ2-7; D gene: TRBD1; CDR3 protein: CASSSTRDRGTYEQYF; CDR3 DNA: TGTGCCAGCAGCTCGACCCGGGACAGGGGGACCTACGAGCAGTACTTC
clone size: few; V gene: TRBV20-1; J gene: TRBJ1-1; D gene: NA; CDR3 protein: CRARSWGGTEAFF; CDR3 DNA: TGCAGGGCTAGAAGTTGGGGCGGCACTGAAGCTTTCTTT
clone size: few; V gene: TRBV27; J gene: TRBJ1-6; D gene: TRBD1; CDR3 protein: CASSLPNLRDRDLPLHF; CDR3 DNA: TGTGCCAGCAGTTTACCGAACCTCCGGGACAGAGACCTTCCCCTCCACTTT
clone size: NA; V gene: TRBV12-3/TRBV12-4; J gene: TRBJ1-5; D gene: TRBD1; CDR3 protein: CASSDRGLNQPQHF; CDR3 DNA: TGTGCCAGCAGTGACAGGGGCCTAAATCAGCCCCAGCATTTT
clone size: NA; V gene: TRBV5-5; J gene: TRBJ2-7; D gene: NA; CDR3 protein: CASSFEGSEQYF; CDR3 DNA: TGTGCCAGCAGCTTCGAGGGGAGCGAGCAGTACTTC
clone size: NA; V gene: TRBV18; J gene: TRBJ2-7; D gene: TRBD2; CDR3 protein: CASSPGTSGEILYEQYF; CDR3 DNA: TGTGCCAGCTCACCTGGGACTAGCGGGGAAATACTCTACGAGCAGTACTTC
clone size: few; V gene: TRBV20-1; J gene: TRBJ1-6; D gene: NA; CDR3 protein: CSASKQGGNSPLHF; CDR3 DNA: TGCAGTGCTAGCAAACAGGGCGGGAATTCACCCCTCCACTTT
clone size: few; V gene: TRBV7-2; J gene: TRBJ2-7; D gene: NA; CDR3 protein: CASSLEWGKSTYEQYF; CDR3 DNA: TGTGCCAGCAGCTTAGAGTGGGGAAAAAGTACCTACGAGCAGTACTTC
clone size: many; V gene: TRBV12-3/TRBV12-4; J gene: TRBJ2-5; D gene: TRBD1; CDR3 protein: CASRPSPGQGEETQYF; CDR3 DNA: TGTGCCAGCAGGCCTAGCCCGGGACAGGGAGAAGAGACCCAGTACTTC
clone size: few; V gene: TRBV20-1; J gene: TRBJ2-1; D gene: NA; CDR3 protein: CSAERGGYYNEQFF; CDR3 DNA: TGCAGTGCCGAGAGAGGGGGATACTACAATGAGCAGTTCTTC
clone size: NA; V gene: TRBV5-1; J gene: TRBJ2-7; D gene: NA; CDR3 protein: CASSPVPGSSYEQYF; CDR3 DNA: TGCGCCAGCAGCCCGGTTCCTGGGAGCTCCTACGAGCAGTACTTC
clone size: NA; V gene: TRBV28; J gene: TRBJ2-1; D gene: NA; CDR3 protein: CASSLPGPVSNEQFF; CDR3 DNA: TGTGCCAGCAGTCTCCCGGGACCCGTCTCGAATGAGCAGTTCTTC
clone size: NA; V gene: TRBV3-1; J gene: TRBJ2-1; D gene: NA; CDR3 protein: CASSQQAASDEQFF; CDR3 DNA: TGTGCCAGCAGCCAACAGGCGGCTAGCGATGAGCAGTTCTTC
clone size: NA; V gene: TRBV6-5; J gene: TRBJ2-2; D gene: NA; CDR3 protein: CASSYWLTGTGELFF; CDR3 DNA: TGTGCCAGCAGTTACTGGCTAACCGGCACCGGGGAGCTGTTTTTT
clone size: few; V gene: TRBV10-3; J gene: TRBJ1-6; D gene: NA; CDR3 protein: CAISKGTGPPLHF; CDR3 DNA: TGTGCCATCAGTAAAGGGACCGGGCCACCCCTCCACTTT
clone size: few; V gene: TRBV20-1; J gene: TRBJ1-4; D gene: NA; CDR3 protein: CSARLSGAGANEKLFF; CDR3 DNA: TGCAGTGCTAGGCTCTCAGGGGCGGGGGCTAATGAAAAACTGTTTTTT
clone size: NA; V gene: TRBV19; J gene: TRBJ2-3; D gene: NA; CDR3 protein: CASSNPPGDTQYF; CDR3 DNA: TGTGCCAGTAGTAACCCACCCGGAGATACGCAGTATTTT
clone size: NA; V gene: TRBV20-1; J gene: TRBJ2-1; D gene: TRBD2; CDR3 protein: CSAPTSGINNEQFF; CDR3 DNA: TGCAGTGCCCCGACTAGCGGGATTAACAATGAGCAGTTCTTC
clone size: NA; V gene: TRBV12-5; J gene: TRBJ2-5; D gene: TRBD2; CDR3 protein: CASGIGLAQETQYF; CDR3 DNA: TGTGCTAGTGGTATCGGACTAGCGCAAGAGACCCAGTACTTC
clone size: NA; V gene: TRBV5-1; J gene: TRBJ2-1; D gene: TRBD2; CDR3 protein: CVSSLRLAVYNEQFF; CDR3 DNA: TGCGTCAGCAGCTTGCGACTAGCGGTCTACAATGAGCAGTTCTTC
clone size: NA; V gene: TRBV4-2; J gene: TRBJ2-3; D gene: TRBD1; CDR3 protein: CASSQPGQGPDTQYF; CDR3 DNA: TGTGCCAGCAGCCAACCGGGACAGGGCCCAGATACGCAGTATTTT
clone size: NA; V gene: TRBV7-2; J gene: TRBJ1-5; D gene: NA; CDR3 protein: CASTPGGGRSNQPQHF; CDR3 DNA: TGTGCCAGCACCCCTGGCGGGGGAAGGAGCAATCAGCCCCAGCATTTT
clone size: NA; V gene: TRBV7-6; J gene: TRBJ2-3; D gene: NA; CDR3 protein: CASSFREADTQYF; CDR3 DNA: TGTGCCAGCAGCTTTAGGGAGGCAGATACGCAGTATTTT
clone size: few; V gene: TRBV20-1; J gene: TRBJ1-1; D gene: TRBD1; CDR3 protein: CSARVRTGGLRGTEAFF; CDR3 DNA: TGCAGTGCTAGAGTACGGACAGGAGGGTTAAGGGGCACTGAAGCTTTCTTT
clone size: few; V gene: TRBV5-5; J gene: TRBJ1-5; D gene: NA; CDR3 protein: CASSPSPESNQPQHF; CDR3 DNA: TGTGCCAGCAGCCCATCCCCCGAGAGCAATCAGCCCCAGCATTTT
clone size: few; V gene: TRBV6-2/TRBV6-3; J gene: TRBJ1-1; D gene: NA; CDR3 protein: CASTDGAEAFF; CDR3 DNA: TGTGCCAGCACCGACGGTGCTGAAGCTTTCTTT
clone size: few; V gene: TRBV28; J gene: TRBJ1-3; D gene: NA; CDR3 protein: CASSFALQGEGNTIYF; CDR3 DNA: TGTGCCAGCAGTTTCGCCTTGCAGGGAGAAGGAAACACCATATATTTT